This T cell receptor beta chain was sequenced for a study of Graves' ophthalmopathy and Graves' hyperthyroidism. Scientists amplified the TCR beta CDR3 regions from RNA transcripts. First-round RT-PCR with HTBI primers preceded a second-round multiplex PCR. TCRdb redid the calling of the multiplex PCR reads with MiXCR, one entry per CDR3 protein. The sample shows approximately 640,000 distinct CDR3 sequences, about 41% of them seen only once. Per the germline V gene, CDR1 is LGHNT and CDR2 is FRNRAP. The CDR3 has 16 amino acids. Trimming took 1 base from V and 2 from J, leaving 12 bases between them. This clonotype was counted between two and nine times.

The gene calls are TRBV12-5 and TRBJ1-5, with D unclear. The specimen sequenced was peripheral blood. This clonotype was obtained from an adult man with Graves' ophthalmopathy. The CDR3 protein is CASGLAPGGRNQPQHF. The CDR3 region has the DNA TGTGCTAGTGGTTTGGCACCCGGTGGGCGCAATCAGCCCCAGCATTTT.